Sequencing of this T cell receptor (beta chain) was carried out in a study of T cell responses to AZD1222 COVID-19 vaccine. The CDR3 runs to 15 residues. Germline-derived CDR1 and CDR2 are SQVTM and ANQGSEA. Trimming removed 2 bases at V and 0 bases at J, with 8 bases between. Profiling relied on immunoSEQ multiplex PCR, and the TCRdb table lists in-frame clones only, not all of them. This table holds 120,000 to 150,000 clones, over 80% found once. The TCR comes from an adult in good health. Source: peripheral blood, taken on day 0 of MenACWY control vaccination. The V call is TRBV29-1, the J call TRBJ2-6, with D perhaps given as TRBD1 or TRBD2 (5 bases each). As DNA, the CDR3 is TGCAGCGTTGAAACCGGGGCCTCTGGGGCCAACGTCCTGACTTTC. Protein: CSVETGASGANVLTF.